This entry is about one T cell receptor beta chain. Its target is not known. These data originate in a study of siplizumab effects on memory and regulatory T cells. Study outcomes and limitations: Naive T cells seemed more diverse than memory cells and seemed major alloresponse contributors. Siplizumab significantly decreased alloreactive sequences from unstimulated CD4+ memory cells. Alloreactive clones mapping to unstimulated subsets formed only a minor fraction.

TCR templates numbering 95,000 to 100,000 were assayed per sample. Generated by immunoSEQ multiplex PCR, the TCRdb table keeps only in-frame clones and is missing some. The top ten hold roughly 1.5% of the sample, which has some 120,000 clones, roughly 94% seen once. The CDR3 totals 14 residues. V lost 0 bases and J 9 bases, leaving 12 bases between the germline ends. The germline CDR1 and CDR2 sequences are GTSNPN and SVGIG (reference sequence). The sequence came from a human donor in good health. The chain is built from TRBV30 and TRBJ1-6; D ambiguous. Material: non-Treg CD4+ T cells sorted from blood. The CDR3 region has the DNA TGTGCCTGGAGTGTTATCCAGAGTCGTTCACCCCTCCACTTT. This codes for CAWSVIQSRSPLHF.